This T cell receptor beta chain originates from a study of CXCR3-negative and CXCR3-positive naive CD8 T cells. As for the study in general: Per library, roughly 1.6 +/- 0.3 million reads; 130 million to 150 million TRB reads overall.

This clonotype is deemed medium-sized by its frequency. The antigen is undetermined. Subsets of CD8+ T cells were each sorted in triplicate at approximately 270,000 cells apiece. Naive cells were sorted as CD45RO-, CCR7+, CD27+ and CD95-. Libraries of TRB cDNA were made by 5' RACE and carried UMIs. TCRdb reprocessed the 5' RACE reads and reports one entry per CDR3 protein, with no DNA. This sample's clone table lists about 5,000 distinct CDR3 sequences. Whole-study findings and limits: The study found more hydrophobic TRB CDR3s in CXCR3-positive naive cells than in CXCR3-negative naive cells.

CDR1 and CDR2 (germline): SQVTM, ANQGSEA. This CDR3 has 15 residues. The clonotype comes from a human donor in good health. Some clones in this sample may be carry-over from other donors' samples. The rearrangement joins TRBV29-1 to TRBJ2-7; lacking DNA, the TRBD1 call made by TCRdb goes unchecked. The specimen was naive CXCR3- CD8+ T cells from blood. Described subset: CD45RO-CCR7+CD27+CD95- naive CD8+ T cells lacking CXCR3 (TNR3-). This CDR3 reads CSVELPGGTPYEQYF.